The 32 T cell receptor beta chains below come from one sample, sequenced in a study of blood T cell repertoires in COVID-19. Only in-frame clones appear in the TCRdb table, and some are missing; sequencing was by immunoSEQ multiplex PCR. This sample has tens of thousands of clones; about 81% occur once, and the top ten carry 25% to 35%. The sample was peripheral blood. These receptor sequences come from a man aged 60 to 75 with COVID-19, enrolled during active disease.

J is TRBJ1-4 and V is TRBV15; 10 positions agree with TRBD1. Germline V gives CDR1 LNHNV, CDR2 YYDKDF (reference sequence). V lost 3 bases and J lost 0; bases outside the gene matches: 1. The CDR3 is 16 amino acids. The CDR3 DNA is TGTGCCACCAGCAGGGGGACAGGGGCAACTAATGAAAAACTGTTTTTT. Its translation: CATSRGTGATNEKLFF. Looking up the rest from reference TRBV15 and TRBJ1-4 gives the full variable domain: DAMVIQNPRYQVTQFGKPVTLSCSQTLNHNVMYWYQQKSSQAPKLLFHYYDKDFNNEADTPDNFQSRRPNTSFCFLDIRSPGLGDTAMYLCATSRGTGATNEKLFFGSGTQLSVL.

The CDR3 loop is CSAGQTENTEAFF. The CDR3 nucleotides read TGCAGCGCGGGACAGACAGAGAACACTGAAGCTTTCTTT. The chain links TRBV29-1 to TRBJ1-1; 7 bases align to TRBD1. This CDR3 is 13 amino acids long. Trimming took 7 bases from V and 1 from J; bases not matched to a gene: 6. Germline V CDR1 and CDR2: SQVTM, ANQGSEA.

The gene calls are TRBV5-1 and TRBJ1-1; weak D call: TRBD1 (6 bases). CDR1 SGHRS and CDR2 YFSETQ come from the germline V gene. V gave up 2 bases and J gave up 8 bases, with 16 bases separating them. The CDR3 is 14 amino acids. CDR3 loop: CASSFSGASTEAFF. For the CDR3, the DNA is TGCGCCAGCAGCTTTTCAGGGGCGTCAACCGAAGCTTTCTTT.

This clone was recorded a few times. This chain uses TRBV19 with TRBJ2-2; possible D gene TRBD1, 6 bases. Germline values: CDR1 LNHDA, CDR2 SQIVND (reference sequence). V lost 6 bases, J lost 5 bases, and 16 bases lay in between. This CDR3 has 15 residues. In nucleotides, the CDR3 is TGTGCCAGTAGGACACAGGGCTCGAGGACCGGGGAGCTGTTTTTT. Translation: CASRTQGSRTGELFF.

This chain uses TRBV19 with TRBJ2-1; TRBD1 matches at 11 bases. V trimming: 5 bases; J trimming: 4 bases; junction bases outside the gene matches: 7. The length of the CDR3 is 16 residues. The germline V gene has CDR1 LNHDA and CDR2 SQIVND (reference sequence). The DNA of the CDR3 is TGTGCCAGTAGTCAACGGGGACAGGGGGGATACAATGAGCAGTTCTTC. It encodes CASSQRGQGGYNEQFF.

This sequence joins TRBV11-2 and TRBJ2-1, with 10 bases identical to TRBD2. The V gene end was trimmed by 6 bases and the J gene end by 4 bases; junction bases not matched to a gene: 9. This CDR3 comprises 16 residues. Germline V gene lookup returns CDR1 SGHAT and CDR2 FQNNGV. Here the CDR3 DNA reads TGTGCCAGCAGACCGCCCGGGACTAGCGTTTACAATGAGCAGTTCTTC. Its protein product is CASRPPGTSVYNEQFF.

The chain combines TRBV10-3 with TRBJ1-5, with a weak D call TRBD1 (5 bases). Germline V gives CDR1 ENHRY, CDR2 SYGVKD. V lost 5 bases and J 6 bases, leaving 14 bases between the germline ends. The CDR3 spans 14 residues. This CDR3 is CAISRDRTFQPQHF. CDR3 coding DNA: TGTGCCATCAGTCGCGACAGAACGTTTCAGCCCCAGCATTTT.

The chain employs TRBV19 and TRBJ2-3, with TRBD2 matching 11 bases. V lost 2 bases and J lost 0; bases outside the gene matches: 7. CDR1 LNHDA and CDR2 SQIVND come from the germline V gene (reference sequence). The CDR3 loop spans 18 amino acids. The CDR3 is CASSIRASGGTSTDTQYF. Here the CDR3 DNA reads TGTGCCAGTAGTATACGGGCTAGCGGGGGGACTAGCACAGATACGCAGTATTTT.

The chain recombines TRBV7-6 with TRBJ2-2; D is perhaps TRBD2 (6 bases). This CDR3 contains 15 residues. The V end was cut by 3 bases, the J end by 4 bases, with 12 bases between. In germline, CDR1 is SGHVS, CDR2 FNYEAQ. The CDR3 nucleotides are TGTGCCAGCAGCTTTTGGGGGGAGGCCACCGGGGAGCTGTTTTTT. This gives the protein CASSFWGEATGELFF.

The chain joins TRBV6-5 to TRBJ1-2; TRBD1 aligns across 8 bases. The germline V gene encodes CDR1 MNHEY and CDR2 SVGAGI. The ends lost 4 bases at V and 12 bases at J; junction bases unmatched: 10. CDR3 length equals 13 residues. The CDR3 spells CASSSLRDRYHTF. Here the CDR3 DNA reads TGTGCCAGCAGTTCACTGCGGGACAGGTATCACACCTTC.

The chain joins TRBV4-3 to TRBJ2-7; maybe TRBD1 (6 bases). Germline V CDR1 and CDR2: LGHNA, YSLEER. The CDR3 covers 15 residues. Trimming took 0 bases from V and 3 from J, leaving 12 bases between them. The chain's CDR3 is CASSQEDRLDYEQYF. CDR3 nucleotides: TGCGCCAGCAGCCAAGAGGACAGACTGGACTACGAGCAGTACTTC.

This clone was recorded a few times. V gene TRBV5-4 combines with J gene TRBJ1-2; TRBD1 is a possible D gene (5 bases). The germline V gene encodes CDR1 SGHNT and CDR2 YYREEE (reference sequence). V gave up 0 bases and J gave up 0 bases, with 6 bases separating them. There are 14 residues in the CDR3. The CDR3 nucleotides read TGTGCCAGCAGCTTGGAAGGGGCTAACTATGGCTACACCTTC. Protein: CASSLEGANYGYTF.

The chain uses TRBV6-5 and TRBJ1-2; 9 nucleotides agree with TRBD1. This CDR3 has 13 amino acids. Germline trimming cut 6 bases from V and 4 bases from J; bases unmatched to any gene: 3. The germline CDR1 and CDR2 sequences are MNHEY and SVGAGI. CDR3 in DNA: TGTGCCAGCAGCAAACAGGGGGCCTATGGCTACACCTTC. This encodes CASSKQGAYGYTF.

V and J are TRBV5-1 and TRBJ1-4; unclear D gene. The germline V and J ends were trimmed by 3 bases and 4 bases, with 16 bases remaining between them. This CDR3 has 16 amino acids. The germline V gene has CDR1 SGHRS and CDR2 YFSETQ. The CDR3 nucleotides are TGCGCCAGCAGCTCGACCGGGATTCCTCATAATGAAAAACTGTTTTTT. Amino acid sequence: CASSSTGIPHNEKLFF.

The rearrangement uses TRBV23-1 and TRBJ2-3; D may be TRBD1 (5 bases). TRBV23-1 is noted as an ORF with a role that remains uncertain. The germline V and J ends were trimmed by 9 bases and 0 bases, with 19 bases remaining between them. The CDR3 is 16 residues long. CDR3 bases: TGCGCCAGTATACACCAGACAGTCGCTAGCACAGATACGCAGTATTTT. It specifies CASIHQTVASTDTQYF.

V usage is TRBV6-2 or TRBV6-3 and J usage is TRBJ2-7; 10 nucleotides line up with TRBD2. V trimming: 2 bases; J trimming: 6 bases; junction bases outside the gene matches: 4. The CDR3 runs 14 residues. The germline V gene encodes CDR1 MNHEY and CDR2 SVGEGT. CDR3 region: CASSYPLAGAEQYF. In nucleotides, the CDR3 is TGTGCCAGCAGTTACCCCCTAGCGGGAGCCGAGCAGTACTTC.

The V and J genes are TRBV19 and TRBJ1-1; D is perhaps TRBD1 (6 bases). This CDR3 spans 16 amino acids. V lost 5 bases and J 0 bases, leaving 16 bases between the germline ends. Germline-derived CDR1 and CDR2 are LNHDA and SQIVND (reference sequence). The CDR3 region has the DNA TGTGCCAGTAGTCCCCTCGAAGGGGGTATGAACACTGAAGCTTTCTTT. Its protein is CASSPLEGGMNTEAFF.

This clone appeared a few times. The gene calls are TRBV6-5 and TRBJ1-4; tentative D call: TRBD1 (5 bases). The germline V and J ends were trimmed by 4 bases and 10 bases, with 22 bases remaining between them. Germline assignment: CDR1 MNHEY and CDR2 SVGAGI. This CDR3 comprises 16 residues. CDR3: CASSSATGLTGGKLFF. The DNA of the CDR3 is TGTGCCAGCAGTTCTGCTACCGGGCTCACGGGGGGAAAACTGTTTTTT.

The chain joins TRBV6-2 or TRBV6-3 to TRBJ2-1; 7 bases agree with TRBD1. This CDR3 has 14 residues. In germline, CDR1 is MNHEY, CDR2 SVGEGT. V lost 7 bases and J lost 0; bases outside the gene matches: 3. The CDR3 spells CASTPGGSYNEQFF. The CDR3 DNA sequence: TGTGCCAGCACCCCAGGGGGCTCCTACAATGAGCAGTTCTTC.

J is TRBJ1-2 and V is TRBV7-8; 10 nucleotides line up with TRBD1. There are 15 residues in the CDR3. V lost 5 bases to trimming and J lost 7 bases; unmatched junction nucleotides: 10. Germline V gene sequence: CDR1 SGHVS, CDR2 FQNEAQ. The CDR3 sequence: CASSSEDRGRGGYTF. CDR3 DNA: TGTGCCAGCAGCAGCGAAGACAGGGGGCGCGGTGGCTACACCTTC.

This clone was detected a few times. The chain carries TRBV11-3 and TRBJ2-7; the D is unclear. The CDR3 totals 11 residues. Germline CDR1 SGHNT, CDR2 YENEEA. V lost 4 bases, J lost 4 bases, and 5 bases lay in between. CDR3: CASSSSYEQYF. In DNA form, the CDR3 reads TGTGCCAGCAGCTCCTCTTACGAGCAGTACTTC.

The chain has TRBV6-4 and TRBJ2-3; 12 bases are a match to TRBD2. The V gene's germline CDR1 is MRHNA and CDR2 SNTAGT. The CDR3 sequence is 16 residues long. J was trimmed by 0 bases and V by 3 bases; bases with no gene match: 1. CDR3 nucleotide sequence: TGTGCCAGCAGTGAAGGGACTAGCGGGAGCACAGATACGCAGTATTTT. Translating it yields CASSEGTSGSTDTQYF.

The CDR3, as DNA: TGTGCCAGCAGCTCCCGGGACAGCTCAGATACGCAGTATTTT. It specifies CASSSRDSSDTQYF. The chain couples TRBV7-3 to TRBJ2-3, with 7 bases identical to TRBD1. J lost 4 bases, V lost 4 bases, and 5 bases had no gene match. Looked up from germline, CDR1 is SGHTA and CDR2 is FQGTGA. The CDR3 consists of 14 residues.

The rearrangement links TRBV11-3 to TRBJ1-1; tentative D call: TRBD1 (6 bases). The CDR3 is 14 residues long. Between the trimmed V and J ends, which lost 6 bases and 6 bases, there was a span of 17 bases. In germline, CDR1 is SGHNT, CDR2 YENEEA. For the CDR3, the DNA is TGTGCCAGCAGTGGGGGCGTGGAGATGTCTGAAGCTTTCTTT. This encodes CASSGGVEMSEAFF.

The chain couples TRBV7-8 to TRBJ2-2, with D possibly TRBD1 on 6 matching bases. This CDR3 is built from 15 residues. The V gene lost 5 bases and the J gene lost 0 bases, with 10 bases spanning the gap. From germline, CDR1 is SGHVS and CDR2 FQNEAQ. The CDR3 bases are TGTGCCAGCAGCGTCGACAGGCCGAACACCGGGGAGCTGTTTTTT. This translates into CASSVDRPNTGELFF. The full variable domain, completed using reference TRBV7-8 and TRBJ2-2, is GAGVSQSPRYKVAKRGQDVALRCDPISGHVSLFWYQQALGQGPEFLTYFQNEAQLDKSGLPSDRFFAERPEGSVSTLKIQRTQQEDSAVYLCASSVDRPNTGELFFGEGSRLTVL.

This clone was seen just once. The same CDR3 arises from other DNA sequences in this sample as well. CDR3 in DNA: TGTGCCAGCTCACCCGACAGAAACTCCTACGAGCAGTACTTC. As protein: CASSPDRNSYEQYF. The gene calls are TRBV18 and TRBJ2-7, with D perhaps TRBD1 (5 bases). V was shortened by 3 bases and J by 0 bases, with 9 bases between the two germline ends. The CDR3 is made up of 14 amino acids. Germline lookup yields CDR1 KGHSH and CDR2 LQKENI. The complete variable domain, with remaining parts taken from reference TRBV18 and TRBJ2-7, reads NAGVMQNPRHLVRRRGQEARLRCSPMKGHSHVYWYRQLPEEGLKFMVYLQKENIIDESGMPKERFSAEFPKEGPSILRIQQVVRGDSAAYFCASSPDRNSYEQYFGPGTRLTVT.

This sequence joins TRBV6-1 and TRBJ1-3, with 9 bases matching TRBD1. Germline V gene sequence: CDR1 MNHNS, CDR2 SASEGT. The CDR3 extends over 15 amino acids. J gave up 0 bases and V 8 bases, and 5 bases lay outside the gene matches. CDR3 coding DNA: TGTGCCAGCCAACAGGGGGCGAGCTCTGGAAACACCATATATTTT. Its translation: CASQQGASSGNTIYF.

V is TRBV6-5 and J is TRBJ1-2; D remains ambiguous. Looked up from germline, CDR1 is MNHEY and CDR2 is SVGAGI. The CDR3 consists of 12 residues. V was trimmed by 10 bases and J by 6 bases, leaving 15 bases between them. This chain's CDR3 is CAITQVIDGYTF. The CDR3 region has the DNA TGTGCCATCACTCAGGTGATAGATGGCTACACCTTC.

CDR3 residues: CASSAGHLNTEAFF. Written as DNA, the CDR3 is TGTGCCAGCAGCGCGGGACATTTGAACACTGAAGCTTTCTTT. The V and J genes are TRBV9 and TRBJ1-1; perhaps TRBD1 as D (6 bases). Trimming stripped 3 bases from V and 0 bases from J, with 9 bases between. From germline, CDR1 is SGDLS and CDR2 YYNGEE. This CDR3 is 14 amino acids long. Using reference TRBV9 and TRBJ1-1 for the parts outside the CDR3, the full variable domain is DSGVTQTPKHLITATGQRVTLRCSPRSGDLSVYWYQQSLDQGLQFLIQYYNGEERAKGNILERFSAQQFPDLHSELNLSSLELGDSALYFCASSAGHLNTEAFFGQGTRLTVV.

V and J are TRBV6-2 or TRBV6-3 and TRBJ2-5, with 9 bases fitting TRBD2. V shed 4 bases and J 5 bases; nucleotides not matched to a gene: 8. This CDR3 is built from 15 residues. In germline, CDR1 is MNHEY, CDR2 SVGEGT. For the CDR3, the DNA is TGTGCCAGCAGTTCTATAGCGGGAGCGGGGGAGACCCAGTACTTC. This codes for CASSSIAGAGETQYF.

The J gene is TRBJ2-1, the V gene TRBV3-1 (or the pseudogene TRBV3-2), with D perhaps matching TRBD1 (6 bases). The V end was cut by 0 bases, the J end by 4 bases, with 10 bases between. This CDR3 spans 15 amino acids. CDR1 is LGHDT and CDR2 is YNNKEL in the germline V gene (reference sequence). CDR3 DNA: TGTGCCAGCAGCCAAGATACGGGACAATACAATGAGCAGTTCTTC. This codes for CASSQDTGQYNEQFF.

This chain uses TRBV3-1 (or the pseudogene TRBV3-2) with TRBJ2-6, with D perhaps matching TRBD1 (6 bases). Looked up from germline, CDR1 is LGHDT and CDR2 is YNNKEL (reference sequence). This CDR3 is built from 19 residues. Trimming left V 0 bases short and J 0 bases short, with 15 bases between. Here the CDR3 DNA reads TGTGCCAGCAGCCAAGATCTGGGTAGGGGGAGCTCTGGGGCCAACGTCCTGACTTTC. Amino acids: CASSQDLGRGSSGANVLTF.